This TCR beta chain was profiled in a study of T cells expressing NK-cell markers. At the level of the study: Sequenced donors, eight in total, included seven who were HCMV-seropositive and one who was seronegative.

The V gene's germline CDR1 is ENHRY and CDR2 SYGVKD. The CDR3 totals 14 residues. Findings and limits, study-wide: HCMV specificity of expanded NKG2C+ T cell clones remained unclear. The contribution of dominant NKG2C+ clonotypes to CD8+ T cells in roughly six donors was roughly 1.0-7.0%.

UMI-tagged 5'RACE template switching yielded the TCR beta cDNA. Using the 5' RACE reads, TCRdb records one entry per CDR3 protein without DNA. The sample spans 550,000 or so distinct CDR3 sequences; the ten largest clones claim less than 4.5%. On this clonotype itself: Its antigen is unknown.

Source material: blood T cells: a sorted CD56 or NKG2C T cell subset, CD4+ or CD8+ T cells, or bulk PBMC T cells (not recorded which). The source of this sequence is a man between 18 and 35 years old in good health. The chain couples TRBV10-3 to TRBJ1-5. CDR3 residues: CAIRGSGFDQPQHF.